The 19 T cell receptor beta chains reported below all come from one sample, sequenced in a study of CD8+CD57+ T cells in acquired aplastic anemia. Patients who underwent sequencing had shown CD8+CD57+ cell expansion by flow cytometry. Researchers used genomic DNA as the template to profile TCR beta VDJ and CDR3. Via MiXCR, TCRdb re-called the reads, giving one row per CDR3 protein. There are approximately 260,000 distinct CDR3 sequences in the sample; approximately 82% occur only once, and 40% to 55% lies in the top ten. Sequenced material: sorted CD4+, CD8+, or CD8+CD57+ T cells (not recorded which) from PBMCs. The receptors here all came from a human donor with aplastic anemia.

About this clonotype: Lacking the conserved final phenylalanine or tryptophan, this CDR3 likely reflects a read error. The chain employs TRBV2 and TRBJ2-7; D tentatively fits TRBD1 or TRBD2 (6 bases each). This CDR3 contains 15 residues. Germline-derived CDR1 and CDR2 are SNHLY and FYNNEI. The V and J ends lost 8 bases and 5 bases respectively, with 22 bases between them. The CDR3 spells CASGGGDTDTHEQYA. CDR3 coding DNA: TGTGCCAGCGGGGGCGGGGACACAGACACGCACGAGCAGTACGCA.

The chain uses TRBV7-8 and TRBJ2-3; a possible D gene is TRBD2 (5 bases). Germline V lookup: CDR1 SGHVS, CDR2 FQNEAQ. Trimming removed 4 bases at V and 1 base at J, with 12 bases between. The CDR3 totals 15 residues. CDR3 in DNA: TGTGCCAGCAGCTCAGCGAGGGAGCGCACAGATACGCAGTATTTT. This gives the protein CASSSARERTDTQYF.

Details on this clonotype: Compared with germline, one end of the junction differs, possibly owing to a read error. The chain's CDR3 is CASRQGVAGRQSF. For the CDR3, the DNA is TGTGCCAGCAGGCAGGGGGTAGCGGGAAGGCAGTCCTTC. V and J are TRBV2 and TRBJ2-1, with D perhaps TRBD2 (8 bases). This CDR3 spans 13 amino acids. Germline V gene sequence: CDR1 SNHLY, CDR2 FYNNEI.

This sequence joins TRBV9 and TRBJ2-3; no definite D call. Germline V lookup: CDR1 SGDLS, CDR2 YYNGEE. Trimming removed 0 bases from V and 7 bases from J, with 21 bases in between. The length of the CDR3 is 17 residues. The CDR3 loop is CASSVGTARNHPHTQYF. The CDR3, as DNA: TGTGCCAGCAGCGTAGGGACCGCCCGAAATCACCCCCATACGCAGTATTTT. The whole variable domain, filled in from reference TRBV9 and TRBJ2-3, reads DSGVTQTPKHLITATGQRVTLRCSPRSGDLSVYWYQQSLDQGLQFLIQYYNGEERAKGNILERFSAQQFPDLHSELNLSSLELGDSALYFCASSVGTARNHPHTQYFGPGTRLTVL.

The rearrangement joins TRBV19 to TRBJ2-2; 8 bases fit TRBD1. CDR3 length: 15 amino acids. The germline V gene encodes CDR1 LNHDA and CDR2 SQIVND (reference sequence). Trimming removed 9 bases from V and 2 bases from J; junction bases left unmatched: 8. As DNA, the CDR3 is TGTGCCAGCAGCGGAACAGGGGGTAACACCGGGGAGCTGTTTTTT. It codes for CASSGTGGNTGELFF. The full variable domain, its missing parts supplied by reference TRBV19 and TRBJ2-2, is DGGITQSPKYLFRKEGQNVTLSCEQNLNHDAMYWYRQDPGQGLRLIYYSQIVNDFQKGDIAEGYSVSREKKESFPLTVTSAQKNPTAFYLCASSGTGGNTGELFFGEGSRLTVL.

Comments on this clonotype: One junction end disagrees with the germline gene, perhaps due to a read error. The rearrangement uses TRBV4-3 and TRBJ2-1; 11 nucleotides agree with TRBD2. Germline V CDR1 and CDR2: LGHNA, YSLEER. CDR3 length equals 16 residues. CDR3 in DNA: TGCGCTAGCAGCCAAGATTGGGGGACTAGCGGCAATGAGCAGTTCTTC. Protein product: CASSQDWGTSGNEQFF.

The chain links TRBV11-1 to TRBJ1-1; a weak D match, TRBD1 (6 bases). The CDR3 is 14 residues long. Trimming cost V 8 bases and J 3 bases, with 16 bases left between them. Germline CDR1 reads SGHAT; CDR2 reads FQDESV (reference sequence). The CDR3: CASGGGQVDTEAFF. The CDR3 DNA is TGTGCCAGCGGAGGGGGTCAGGTGGACACTGAAGCTTTCTTT.

V usage is TRBV7-6 and J usage is TRBJ2-1; a possible D gene is TRBD2 (6 bases). The germline CDR1 and CDR2 sequences are SGHVS and FNYEAQ. Deletions cut 7 bases from V and 10 bases from J, with 26 bases between. This CDR3 is 16 amino acids long. CDR3 region: CASTLARVPSGAEQFF. The CDR3 bases are TGTGCCAGCACCCTAGCGAGGGTCCCCTCTGGGGCCGAGCAGTTCTTC.

V and J are TRBV11-3 and TRBJ2-7; 7 bases align to TRBD1. Per the germline V gene, CDR1 is SGHNT and CDR2 is YENEEA. J was trimmed by 3 bases and V by 6 bases; bases with no gene match: 8. This CDR3 region has 14 residues. The CDR3 protein is CASSSRQGDYEQYF. The CDR3 DNA sequence: TGTGCCAGCAGTTCTAGACAGGGTGACTACGAGCAGTACTTC.

CDR3 nucleotide sequence: TGTGCCAGCAGTACGACAGGGAGGAACACTGAAGCTTATTTT. It yields the protein CASSTTGRNTEAYF. The V call is TRBV9, the J call TRBJ2-3, with D possibly matching TRBD1 (7 bases). Germline V lookup: CDR1 SGDLS, CDR2 YYNGEE. This CDR3 has 14 residues. V lost 5 bases and J 15 bases, leaving 25 bases between the germline ends.

As to this clonotype: One junction end does not reproduce the germline sequence, and a read error may be involved. This chain links TRBV7-9 with TRBJ2-3; tentative D call: TRBD2 (6 bases). CDR3 length: 14 residues. Per germline, CDR1 SEHNR and CDR2 FQNEAQ (reference sequence). CDR3 loop: CASSLALWRDHQRF. In DNA, the CDR3 is TGTGCCAGCAGCTTAGCGCTCTGGCGGGACCACCAACGATTT.

The J gene is TRBJ2-5, the V gene TRBV9, with a tentative D call TRBD2 (7 bases). With 7 bases removed from V and 14 bases from J, the gap between germline ends came to 27 bases. The CDR3 is made up of 14 amino acids. Germline V gene lookup returns CDR1 SGDLS and CDR2 YYNGEE. The CDR3 loop is CASGGGGTDTHYYF. CDR3 sequence (DNA): TGTGCCAGCGGGGGCGGGGGCACAGATACGCACTATTACTTC.

With respect to this clonotype: The missing conserved phenylalanine or tryptophan at the end of this CDR3 makes a read error likely. The CDR3 region is CATSSGGDHEKQFC. In nucleotides, the CDR3 is TGTGCCACCAGCAGTGGGGGGGACCATGAGAAGCAGTTCTGC. This chain uses TRBV2 with TRBJ2-5, with 7 bases fitting TRBD2. With the DNA end fitting TRBJ2-1 better, the J assignment may be wrong. The length of the CDR3 is 14 residues. Per the germline V gene, CDR1 is SNHLY and CDR2 is FYNNEI.

Notes on this clonotype: The limits of the CDR3 on the DNA are not certain, so only TCRdb's listed CDR3 is given. This chain uses TRBV9 with TRBJ2-7. The CDR3 is 16 amino acids in total, end residues counted. Looked up from germline, CDR1 is SGDLS and CDR2 is YYNGEE. The CDR3 loop reads CASGGAGNIQYFGQYV.

A note on this clonotype: A read error may produce the germline difference seen at one junction end. This chain connects TRBV7-3 to TRBJ2-5; no firm D call. CDR3 size: 14 residues. Germline V gene data show CDR1 as SGHTA and CDR2 as FQGTGA. The CDR3 sequence is CATSMGSEQDNQYF. CDR3 nucleotide sequence: TGTGCCACCAGCATGGGAAGCGAGCAAGACAACCAGTACTTC. The full variable domain, its missing parts supplied by reference TRBV7-3 and TRBJ2-5, is GAGVSQTPSNKVTEKGKYVELRCDPISGHTALYWYRQSLGQGPEFLIYFQGTGAADDSGLPNDRFFAVRPEGSVSTLKIQRTERGDSAVYLCATSMGSEQDNQYFGPGTRLLVL.

This clonotype was found a few times. In nucleotides, the CDR3 is TGCGCCAGCAGTCCAGATTCCTACGAGCAGTACTTC. It is translated as CASSPDSYEQYF. V and J are TRBV10-2 and TRBJ2-7; D call uncertain. Germline assignment: CDR1 WSHSY and CDR2 SAAADI. This CDR3 contains 12 residues. Trimming took 5 bases from V and 1 from J, leaving 6 bases between them.

Only one count was recorded for this clonotype. Compared with germline, one end of the junction differs, possibly owing to a read error. The chain links TRBV7-8 to TRBJ2-3; D may match TRBD1 or TRBD2 (5 bases each). Germline lookup yields CDR1 SGHVS and CDR2 FQNEAQ. The CDR3 is 16 residues long. CDR3 sequence: CASSLARGDDTHTQYF. The CDR3 DNA sequence: TGTGCCAGCAGCTTAGCGAGAGGGGATGACACACATACTCAGTATTTT.

Concerning this clonotype: Lacking the conserved final phenylalanine or tryptophan, this CDR3 likely reflects a read error. No DNA is shown, since the ends of the CDR3 on it are uncertain; the CDR3 is the one TCRdb lists. The chain couples TRBV9 to TRBJ1-5. A total of 13 residues make up the CDR3, ends included. The germline CDR1 and CDR2 sequences are SGDLS and YYNGEE. The CDR3 sequence is CASSVVVARTQPL.

V gene TRBV2 combines with J gene TRBJ2-3; D ambiguous. The CDR3 length is 14 residues. CDR1 SNHLY and CDR2 FYNNEI come from the germline V gene. V dropped 6 bases and J dropped 7 bases, with 17 bases sitting between them. As DNA, the CDR3 is TGTGCCAGCAGCTTAGTGGGATGGGCCAATACGCAGTATTTT. It encodes CASSLVGWANTQYF.